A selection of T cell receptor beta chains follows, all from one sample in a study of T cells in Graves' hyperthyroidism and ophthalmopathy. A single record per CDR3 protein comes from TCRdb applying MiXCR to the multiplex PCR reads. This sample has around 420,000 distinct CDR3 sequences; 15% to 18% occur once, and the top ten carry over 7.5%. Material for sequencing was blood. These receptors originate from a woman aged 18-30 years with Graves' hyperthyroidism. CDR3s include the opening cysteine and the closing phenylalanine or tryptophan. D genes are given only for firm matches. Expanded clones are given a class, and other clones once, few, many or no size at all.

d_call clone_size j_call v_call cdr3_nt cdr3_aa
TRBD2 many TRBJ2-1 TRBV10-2 TGCGCCAGCAGAACTAGCGGGAGGATCAGTGAGCAGTTCTTC CASRTSGRISEQFF
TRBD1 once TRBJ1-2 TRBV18 TGTGCCAGCTCACCGATGGACAGGGGGGGGGACTATGGCTACACCTTC CASSPMDRGGDYGYTF
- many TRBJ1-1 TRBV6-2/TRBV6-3 TGTGCCAGCAGTTACACGACTGAAGCTTTCTTT CASSYTTEAFF
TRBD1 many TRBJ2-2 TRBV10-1 TGCGCCAGCCAGATAGAAGGGGGCAGCGGGGAGCTGTTTTTT CASQIEGGSGELFF
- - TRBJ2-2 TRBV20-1 TGCAGTGCTAGTCGTACGAACACCGGGGAGCTGTTTTTT CSASRTNTGELFF
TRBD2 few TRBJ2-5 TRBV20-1 TGCAGTGCTAGAGTGGGACGGGGGGTCGGAGAGACCCAGTACTTC CSARVGRGVGETQYF
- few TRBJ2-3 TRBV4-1 TGCGCCAGCAGCCAAGGATTTAGCCCCGAAGCGAAAGATACGCAGTATTTT CASSQGFSPEAKDTQYF
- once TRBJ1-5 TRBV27 TGTGCCAGCAGTACGACCCGGGGGCCCCAGCATTTT CASSTTRGPQHF
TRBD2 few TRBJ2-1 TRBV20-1 TGCAGTGCTCTAACTAGCGGGAGGACCTCTTCCTCAGCGTTCTTC CSALTSGRTSSSAFF
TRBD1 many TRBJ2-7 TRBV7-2 TGTGCCAGCAGCTTACTGGGGACAGGAACCTACGAGCAGTACTTC CASSLLGTGTYEQYF
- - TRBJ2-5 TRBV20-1 TGCAGTGCTAGCGGGGCAGAGACCCAGTACTTC CSASGAETQYF
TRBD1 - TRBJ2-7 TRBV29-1 TGCAGCGCGACAGGGACAGCCTACGAGCAGTACTTC CSATGTAYEQYF
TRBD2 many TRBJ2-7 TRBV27 TGTGCCAGCAGTATTAGCGGGTTCTCCTACGAGCAGTACTTC CASSISGFSYEQYF
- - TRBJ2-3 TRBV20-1 TGCAGTGCTAGAGATCCCTCGGAAGATACGCAGTATTTT CSARDPSEDTQYF
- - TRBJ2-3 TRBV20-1 TGCAGTGCTTTTGCCCAGACAGATACGCAGTATTTT CSAFAQTDTQYF
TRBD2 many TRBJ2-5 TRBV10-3 TGTGCCATCAGTGGGACTAGCGGGGGCCTGTACCAAGAGACCCAGTACTTC CAISGTSGGLYQETQYF
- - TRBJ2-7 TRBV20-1 TGCAGTGCTAGAGTTGGGGGGGGACATGCCTACGAGCAGTACTTC CSARVGGGHAYEQYF
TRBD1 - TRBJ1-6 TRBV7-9 TGTGCCAGCAGCTCGATCCTGGGAGACAGGGGCAATTCACCCCTCCACTTT CASSSILGDRGNSPLHF
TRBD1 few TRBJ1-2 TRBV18 TGTGCCAGCTCACCACCGCAACCGGGACAGGGGACCCATGGCTACACCTTC CASSPPQPGQGTHGYTF
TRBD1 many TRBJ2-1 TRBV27 TGTGCCAGCAGTTTAAGCAAGGGGGCCCGTGGGAATGAGCAGTTCTTC CASSLSKGARGNEQFF
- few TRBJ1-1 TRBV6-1 TGTGCCAGCAGCCTTGACTGGGCGGCGGGAATGAACACTGAAGCTTTCTTT CASSLDWAAGMNTEAFF
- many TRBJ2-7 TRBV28 TGTGCCAGCAGTTTATCGTCCCTTTACGAGCAGTACTTC CASSLSSLYEQYF
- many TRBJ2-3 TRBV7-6 TGTGCCAGCAGCTTGATGGGGACAGATACGCAGTATTTT CASSLMGTDTQYF
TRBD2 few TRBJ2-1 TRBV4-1 TGCGCCAGCAGCCAAGATTGGGCCAGCGGGGGAAACAATGAGCAGTTCTTC CASSQDWASGGNNEQFF
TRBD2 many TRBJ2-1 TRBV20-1 TGCAGTGCCGGACTAGCGGGACGCAATGAGCAGTTCTTC CSAGLAGRNEQFF
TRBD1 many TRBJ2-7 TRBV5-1 TGCGCCAGCAACCCGACAGGGTCCATGGGCTACGAGCAGTACTTC CASNPTGSMGYEQYF